This TCR beta chain was captured by sequencing in a study of T cell changes during pregnancy in multiple sclerosis. Sequencing was performed with immunoSEQ multiplex PCR; in TCRdb, only in-frame clones are kept and a portion is missing. The sample includes approximately 97,000 clones, around 91% of them seen just once. Germline CDR1 and CDR2: MNHEY and SVGAGI. V was clipped by 8 bases and J by 5 bases; unmatched bases: 5. The CDR3 is made up of 12 amino acids. The input for sequencing was peripheral blood, taken after pregnancy. This chain connects TRBV6-5 to TRBJ1-1, with TRBD1 matching over 7 bases. This receptor was obtained from a female donor in good health, enrolled as a control in a pregnancy study. The CDR3: CASGTVRTEAFF. The CDR3 DNA sequence: TGTGCCAGCGGGACAGTTAGGACTGAAGCTTTCTTT.